This passage covers 12 T cell receptor beta chains from one sample sequenced in a study of blood T cells in healthy people across ages. A second about 7 to 12 cycle PCR used barcoded and J-beta primers. TCRdb fed the 5' RACE reads into MiXCR, producing one record per CDR3 protein. The data show roughly 790,000 distinct CDR3 sequences, roughly 44% seen once. Sequencing was performed on blood. The receptors come from a woman in her sixties or seventies in good health.

The chain links TRBV7-2 to TRBJ2-7, with 7 bases aligning to TRBD2. J gave up 4 bases and V 4 bases, and 10 bases lay outside the gene matches. The CDR3 contains 15 residues. Germline-derived CDR1 and CDR2 are SGHTA and FQGNSA. CDR3 sequence (DNA): TGTGCCAGCAGCTCCGCTTCCAGCGGGACTTACGAGCAGTACTTC. Its translation: CASSSASSGTYEQYF.

The CDR3 sequence is CANTSGLAGTLEQYF. CDR3 sequence (DNA): TGTGCCAATACCTCGGGACTAGCTGGGACCTTGGAGCAGTACTTC. This sequence joins TRBV6-2 or TRBV6-3 and TRBJ2-7, with 9 bases fitting TRBD2. There are 15 residues in the CDR3. Trimming cost V 10 bases and J 7 bases; bases outside gene matches: 17. Germline CDR1 is MNHEY and CDR2 is SVGEGT.

The V call is TRBV6-2 or TRBV6-3, the J call TRBJ2-7; D is uncertain. Trimming shortened V by 4 bases and J by 1 base, and 11 bases separated the two germline ends. The CDR3 extends over 14 amino acids. CDR1 and CDR2 (germline): MNHEY, SVGEGT. In DNA, the CDR3 is TGTGCCAGCAGTTTTACTACAGCGTCCTACGAGCAGTACTTC. This translates into CASSFTTASYEQYF.

This clonotype was observed once. This clone may be a read error of a much larger clone one base away. The V and J genes are TRBV7-8 and TRBJ2-7; 12 positions agree with TRBD2. This CDR3 spans 16 amino acids. J was trimmed by 7 bases and V by 0 bases; bases with no gene match: 7. Germline V gives CDR1 SGHVS, CDR2 FQNEAQ. The DNA for the CDR3 is TGTGCCAGCAGCTTAGCACGGACTAGCGGGAAGTATGAGCAGTACTTC. It encodes CASSLARTSGKYEQYF.

The J gene is TRBJ1-5, the V gene TRBV20-1, with D tentatively TRBD1 (6 bases). Trimming pared 3 bases from V and 3 bases from J, leaving 15 bases between. The germline gives CDR1 DFQATT, CDR2 SNEGSKA (reference sequence). There are 15 residues in the CDR3. This chain's CDR3 is CSASFPGTPNQPQHF. CDR3 sequence (DNA): TGCAGTGCTAGTTTTCCCGGGACACCCAATCAGCCCCAGCATTTT.

The rearrangement joins TRBV20-1 to TRBJ2-1, with 8 positions matching TRBD2. The germline CDR1 and CDR2 sequences are DFQATT and SNEGSKA (reference sequence). V lost 3 bases and J lost 8; bases outside the gene matches: 3. The CDR3 contains 12 residues. The DNA of the CDR3 is TGCAGTGCTAGCTCGACTAGCGATGAGCAGTTCTTC. Translation: CSASSTSDEQFF.

In its sample, this clonotype was seen a few times. This chain connects TRBV29-1 to TRBJ2-3; maybe TRBD2 (6 bases). Between the trimmed V and J ends, which lost 7 bases and 3 bases, there was a span of 14 bases. The CDR3 has 13 amino acids. CDR1 and CDR2 from the germline V gene are SQVTM and ANQGSEA. CDR3 DNA: TGCAGCGGTAACACCGGGGGAACAGATACGCAGTATTTT. It encodes CSGNTGGTDTQYF.

Note on this clonotype: A junction boundary mismatches the germline segment, possibly from a read error. The V and J genes are TRBV13 and TRBJ1-6; 7 bases are shared with TRBD1. The CDR3 is 14 residues long. The germline V gene encodes CDR1 PRHDT and CDR2 FYEKMQ (reference sequence). CDR3 coding DNA: TGTGCCAACAGCTTATCAGGGGGTGGCTCACCCCTCCACTTT. It codes for CANSLSGGGSPLHF.

This clonotype has a handful of counts. The chain has TRBV28 and TRBJ1-4, with TRBD1 identical over 7 bases. The CDR3 is made up of 15 amino acids. The V gene's germline CDR1 is MDHEN and CDR2 SYDVKM. V shed 5 bases and J 2 bases; nucleotides not matched to a gene: 5. The chain's CDR3 is CASSQGGNTNEKLFF. CDR3 coding DNA: TGTGCCAGCAGTCAGGGGGGGAATACTAATGAAAAACTGTTTTTT.

The chain recombines TRBV15 with TRBJ2-7; either TRBD1 or TRBD2 may fit D (5 bases each). Trimming took off 1 base at V and 2 bases at J, with 9 bases between the two ends. The CDR3 loop spans 14 amino acids. Germline V gene data show CDR1 as LNHNV and CDR2 as YYDKDF (reference sequence). CDR3 DNA: TGTGCCACCAGCAGAGGGGACGCGCCCTACGAGCAGTACTTC. Encoded protein: CATSRGDAPYEQYF. The whole variable domain, filled in from reference TRBV15 and TRBJ2-7, reads DAMVIQNPRYQVTQFGKPVTLSCSQTLNHNVMYWYQQKSSQAPKLLFHYYDKDFNNEADTPDNFQSRRPNTSFCFLDIRSPGLGDTAMYLCATSRGDAPYEQYFGPGTRLTVT.

In its sample, this clonotype was seen a few times. This sequence joins TRBV20-1 and TRBJ2-7; weak D call: TRBD1 (7 bases). The CDR3 is 16 residues long. CDR1 is DFQATT, CDR2 SNEGSKA, per germline (reference sequence). Trimming took 3 bases from V and 0 from J, leaving 18 bases between them. The CDR3 sequence: CSASSRGTGNSYEQYF. The CDR3, as DNA: TGCAGTGCTAGCAGCAGGGGGACTGGAAACTCCTACGAGCAGTACTTC.

This clonotype was picked up a small number of times. The chain has TRBV12-3 or TRBV12-4 and TRBJ1-1; D not resolved. V was cut by 4 bases and J by 6 bases, with 15 bases left in between. The CDR3 spans 14 residues. This CDR3 reads CASSSSPRDAEAFF. CDR3 DNA sequence: TGTGCCAGCAGTTCGTCTCCCCGGGATGCTGAAGCTTTCTTT.